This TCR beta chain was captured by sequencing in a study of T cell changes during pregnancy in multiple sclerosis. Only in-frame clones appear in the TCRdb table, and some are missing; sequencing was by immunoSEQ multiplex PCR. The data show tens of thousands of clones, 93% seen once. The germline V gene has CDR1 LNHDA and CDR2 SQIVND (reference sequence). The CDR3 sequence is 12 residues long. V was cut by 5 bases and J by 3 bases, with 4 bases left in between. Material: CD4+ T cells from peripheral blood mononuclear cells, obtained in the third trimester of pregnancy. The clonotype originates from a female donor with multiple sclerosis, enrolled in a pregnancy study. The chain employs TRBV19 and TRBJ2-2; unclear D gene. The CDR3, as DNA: TGTGCCAGTAGTCGTTACACCGGGGAGCTGTTTTTT. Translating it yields CASSRYTGELFF.